This T cell receptor (beta chain) was sequenced for a study of CD8 T cells in ankylosing spondylitis. Study results and caveats: Both synovial fluid and blood in reactive arthritis had previously been reported to carry some motif variants. Significantly higher representation of disease-linked clones was reported for matched ankylosing spondylitis synovial fluid. Several highly homologous variants made up a TCR beta motif, and this motif appeared characteristic of ankylosing spondylitis blood. Within peripheral blood, clones linked to disease were CD8+ and relatively rare.

This clonotype was counted a few times. The antigen is undetermined. Germline V gives CDR1 SGHRS, CDR2 YFSETQ. The CDR3 totals 12 residues. The V end lost 5 bases, the J end lost 10 bases, and 13 bases lay between the germline ends. A single record per CDR3 protein comes from TCRdb applying MiXCR to the 5' RACE reads. The sample yields tens of thousands of distinct CDR3 sequences, roughly 6.1% seen once. This clonotype was sampled from a male donor with ankylosing spondylitis. V gene TRBV5-1 combines with J gene TRBJ2-1; D is uncertain. Sequencing was done on a sample of synovial fluid, either unsorted or a sorted T cell fraction (not recorded which). DNA of the CDR3: TGCGCCAGCAGTTGGGCCTCCGGGGAGCAGTTCTTC. It yields the protein CASSWASGEQFF.